What follows is one TCR beta chain and its context. The data stem from a study of OX40 agonist ivuxolimab in advanced cancers. Measured with immunoSEQ multiplex PCR; TCRdb has only the in-frame clones, and not every one. The table has some 100,000 clones, 80% to 90% seen once. The CDR3 runs to 13 residues. Germline V gene data show CDR1 as SEHNR and CDR2 as FQNEAQ (reference sequence). Trimming cost V 3 bases and J 3 bases, with 8 bases left between them. The sequences come from CD4+ or CD8+ T cells sorted from blood, collected in a trial of the OX40 agonist ivuxolimab. The rearrangement joins TRBV7-9 to TRBJ1-2; a weak D match, TRBD1 (5 bases). The TCR sequence derives from an adult with an advanced solid tumor such as melanoma, head and neck, liver or kidney cancer. DNA for the CDR3: TGTGCCAGCAGCTTCAGGGACTACTATGGCTACACCTTC. Protein sequence: CASSFRDYYGYTF.